The sequence of this T cell receptor beta chain was determined in a study of blood T cell repertoires in COVID-19. Study summary: Both acute and convalescent COVID-19 samples were obtained from the United States, Italy and Spain. Nucleic acid was either cDNA or gDNA, and it came from T cells, B-cell-depleted T cells, or PBMCs.

The repertoire was sequenced with immunoSEQ multiplex PCR; TCRdb's copy has only in-frame clones and lacks some. The profile shows about 96,000 clones, around 85% of them singletons. The sequence derives from a woman aged 55-75 years with acute or convalescent COVID-19. Sequencing input: peripheral blood.

CDR3 protein: CSVGGPEETQYF. The DNA for the CDR3 is TGCAGCGTTGGCGGGCCGGAAGAGACCCAGTACTTC. The V gene is TRBV29-1, the J gene TRBJ2-5, with D tentatively TRBD2 (5 bases). Germline values: CDR1 SQVTM, CDR2 ANQGSEA. V lost 4 bases and J lost 3, with 9 bases in between. The CDR3 length is 12 residues.